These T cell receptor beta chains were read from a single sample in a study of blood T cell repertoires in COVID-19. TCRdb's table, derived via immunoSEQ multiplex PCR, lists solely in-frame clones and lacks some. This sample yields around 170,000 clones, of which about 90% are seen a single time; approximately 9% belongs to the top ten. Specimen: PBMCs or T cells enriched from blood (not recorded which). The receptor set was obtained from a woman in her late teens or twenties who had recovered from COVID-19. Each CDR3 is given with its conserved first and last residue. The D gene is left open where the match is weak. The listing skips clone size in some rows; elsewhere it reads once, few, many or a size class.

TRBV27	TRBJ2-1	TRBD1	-	CASSDVGQSSYNEQFF	TGTGCCAGCAGTGACGTGGGACAGAGCTCCTACAATGAGCAGTTCTTC
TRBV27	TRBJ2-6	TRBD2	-	CASSQLAGGSGANVLTF	TGTGCCAGCAGTCAACTAGCGGGGGGCTCTGGGGCCAACGTCCTGACTTTC
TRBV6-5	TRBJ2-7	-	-	CASRYGSDPYEQYF	TGTGCCAGCAGATACGGGAGCGACCCCTACGAGCAGTACTTC
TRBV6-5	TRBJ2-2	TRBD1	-	CASSYDGRGRTGELFF	TGTGCCAGCAGTTACGATGGCAGGGGGCGAACCGGGGAGCTGTTTTTT
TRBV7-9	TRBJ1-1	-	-	CASSSRGTNTEAFF	TGTGCCAGCAGCTCCCGCGGGACGAACACTGAAGCTTTCTTT
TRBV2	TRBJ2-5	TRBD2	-	CASSDGLAGERETQYF	TGTGCCAGCAGTGACGGACTAGCGGGAGAAAGGGAGACCCAGTACTTC
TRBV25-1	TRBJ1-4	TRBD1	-	CASSGYPGEGAGEKLFF	TGTGCCAGCAGCGGGTATCCCGGTGAGGGGGCTGGTGAAAAACTGTTTTTT
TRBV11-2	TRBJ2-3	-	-	CASSFRGRDIADTQYF	-
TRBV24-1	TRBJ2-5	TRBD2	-	CATSERLAGKIQETQYF	TGTGCCACCAGTGAAAGACTAGCGGGGAAGATCCAAGAGACCCAGTACTTC
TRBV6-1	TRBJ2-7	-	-	CASSEGIGVIYEQYF	TGTGCCAGCAGTGAAGGTATCGGGGTTATCTACGAGCAGTACTTC
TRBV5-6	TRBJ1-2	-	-	CASSLGSTTSNYGYTF	TGTGCCAGCAGCTTGGGTTCAACAACAAGTAACTATGGCTACACCTTC
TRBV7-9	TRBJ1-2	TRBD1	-	CASSPRDRGARDGYTF	TGTGCCAGCAGCCCCAGAGACAGGGGCGCGCGGGATGGCTACACCTTC
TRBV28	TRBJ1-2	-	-	CASHSSLGYTF	TGTGCCAGCCATTCTAGCTTAGGCTACACCTTC
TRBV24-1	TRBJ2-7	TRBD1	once	CATSDLGTGGEQYF	TGTGCCACCAGTGATTTAGGGACAGGGGGAGAGCAGTACTTC
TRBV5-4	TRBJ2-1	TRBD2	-	CASSASGSYNEQFF	TGTGCCAGCAGTGCTAGCGGCTCCTACAATGAGCAGTTCTTC
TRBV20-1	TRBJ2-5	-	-	CSVDAGETQYF	TGCAGTGTTGACGCGGGGGAGACCCAGTACTTC
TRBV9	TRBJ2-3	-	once	CASSVGPTISTDTQYF	TGTGCCAGCAGCGTAGGGCCAACTATCAGCACAGATACGCAGTATTTT
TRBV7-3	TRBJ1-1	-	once	CASSLTGAVEFFF	TGTGCCAGCAGCTTAACAGGGGCCGTCGAATTTTTCTTT
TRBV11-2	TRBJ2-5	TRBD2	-	CASSLRAGGQETQYF	TGTGCCAGCAGCTTAAGGGCGGGGGGACAAGAGACCCAGTACTTC
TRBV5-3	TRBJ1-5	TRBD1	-	CARIPDRGNQPQHF	TGTGCCAGAATACCGGACAGGGGGAATCAGCCCCAGCATTTT
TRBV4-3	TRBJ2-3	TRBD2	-	CASSQDRTSGGGDTQYF	TGCGCCAGCAGCCAAGATCGAACTAGCGGGGGAGGGGATACGCAGTATTTT
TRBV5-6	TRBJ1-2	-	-	CASSLWGGYGYTF	TGTGCCAGCAGCTTATGGGGCGGCTATGGCTACACCTTC
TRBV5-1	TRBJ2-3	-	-	CASSLNPQGSATDTQYF	TGCGCCAGCAGCTTGAATCCTCAGGGTTCAGCCACAGATACGCAGTATTTT
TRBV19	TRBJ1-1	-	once	CASSTIQGNTEAFF	TGTGCCAGTAGTACGATACAGGGGAACACTGAAGCTTTCTTT
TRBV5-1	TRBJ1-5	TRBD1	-	CASRTGANQPQHF	TGCGCCAGTAGAACAGGGGCCAATCAGCCCCAGCATTTT
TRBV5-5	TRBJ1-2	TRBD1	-	CASSRLTGESYGYTF	TGTGCCAGCAGCCGTCTTACAGGGGAATCCTATGGCTACACCTTC
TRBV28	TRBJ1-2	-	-	CASSPHSPQSYGYTF	TGTGCCAGCAGTCCACACAGTCCCCAGAGCTATGGCTACACCTTC
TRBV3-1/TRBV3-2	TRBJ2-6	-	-	CASSPSGLRDRGSGGPSGANVLTF	TGTGCCAGCAGCCCCTCGGGGCTCCGGGACAGGGGTAGCGGGGGGCCCTCCGGGGCCAACGTCCTGACTTTC
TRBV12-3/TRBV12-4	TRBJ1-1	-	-	CASSSSGSEAFF	TGTGCCAGCAGTTCTTCAGGGTCGGAAGCTTTCTTT
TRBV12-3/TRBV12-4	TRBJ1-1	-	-	CASSLAGGTEAFF	TGTGCCAGCAGTTTAGCGGGGGGCACTGAAGCTTTCTTT
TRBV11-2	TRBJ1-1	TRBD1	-	CASSRRLTGVGNTEAFF	TGTGCCAGCAGCAGGCGTTTAACAGGGGTTGGGAACACTGAAGCTTTCTTT
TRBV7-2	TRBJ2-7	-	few	CASSYTMTGEQYF	TGTGCCAGCAGCTACACGATGACGGGAGAGCAGTACTTC
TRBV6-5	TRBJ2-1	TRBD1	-	CASSYDRGQDEQFF	TGTGCCAGCAGTTACGACAGGGGCCAAGATGAGCAGTTCTTC
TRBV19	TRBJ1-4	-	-	CASGNFGLMDEKLFF	TGTGCCAGTGGAAACTTCGGACTGATGGATGAAAAACTGTTTTTT
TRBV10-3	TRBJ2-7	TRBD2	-	CAISDGRGIGYEQYF	TGTGCCATCAGTGACGGGAGGGGTATCGGATACGAGCAGTACTTC
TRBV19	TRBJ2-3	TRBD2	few	CASTRAGEATDTQYF	TGTGCCAGCACCAGAGCGGGAGAAGCGACAGATACGCAGTATTTT
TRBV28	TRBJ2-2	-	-	CASSFIRDINTGELFF	TGTGCCAGCAGTTTCATACGGGACATTAACACCGGGGAGCTGTTTTTT
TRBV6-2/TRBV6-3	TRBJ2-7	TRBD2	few	CASSLPPGLAPHEQYF	TGTGCCAGCAGCTTACCACCGGGACTAGCCCCGCACGAGCAGTACTTC
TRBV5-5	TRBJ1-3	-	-	CASSLLGSSGNTIYF	TGTGCCAGCAGCTTGCTCGGGAGCTCTGGAAACACCATATATTTT
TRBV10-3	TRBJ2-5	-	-	CAMGPGAHETQYF	TGTGCCATGGGCCCTGGCGCTCATGAGACCCAGTACTTC
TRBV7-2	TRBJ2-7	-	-	CASSWHRAYEQYF	TGTGCCAGCAGCTGGCACAGGGCCTACGAGCAGTACTTC
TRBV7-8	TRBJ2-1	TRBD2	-	CASSLYTSVNNEQFF	TGTGCCAGCAGCTTATATACTAGCGTCAACAATGAGCAGTTCTTC
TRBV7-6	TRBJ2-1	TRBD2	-	CASSPGTSRANEQFF	TGTGCCAGCAGCCCCGGGACTAGTAGGGCCAATGAGCAGTTCTTC
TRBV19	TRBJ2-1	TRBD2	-	CASSTSGGVGSYNEQFF	TGTGCCAGTAGCACTAGCGGGGGGGTTGGGTCCTACAATGAGCAGTTCTTC
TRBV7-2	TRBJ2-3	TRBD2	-	CASSLVSGLAGNTDTQYF	TGTGCCAGCAGCTTAGTTTCCGGACTAGCGGGCAACACAGATACGCAGTATTTT
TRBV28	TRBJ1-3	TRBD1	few	CATEGQGISRNTIYF	TGTGCCACCGAGGGACAGGGGATTTCTAGAAACACCATATATTTT
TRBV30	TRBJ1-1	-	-	CAWSTLHGETEAFF	TGTGCCTGGAGTACCCTCCACGGGGAAACTGAAGCTTTCTTT
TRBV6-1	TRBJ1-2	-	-	CASSEIMRDYGYTF	TGTGCCAGCAGTGAAATCATGAGGGACTATGGCTACACCTTC
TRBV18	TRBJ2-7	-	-	CASSPPAGSPYEQYF	TGTGCCAGCTCACCACCCGCGGGCTCCCCCTACGAGCAGTACTTC
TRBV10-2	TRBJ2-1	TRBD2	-	CASSEGTSGRTYNEQFF	TGCGCCAGCAGCGAGGGGACTAGCGGGAGAACCTACAATGAGCAGTTCTTC
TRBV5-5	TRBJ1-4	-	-	CASSGLGQSNEKLFF	TGTGCCAGCAGCGGCCTGGGACAAAGCAATGAAAAACTGTTTTTT